The present T cell receptor beta chain was sequenced within a study of T cells in Graves' hyperthyroidism and ophthalmopathy. Absence of ophthalmopathy progression within 18 months defined stable Graves' hyperthyroidism. Patients aged 18 to 65 had newly diagnosed hyperthyroidism lasting under 2 months. Patients with uncontrolled infections, other autoimmune diseases, pregnancy or lactation were excluded. PBMCs stemmed from less than 13 ml fresh peripheral blood. What was amplified from RNA transcripts were TCR beta CDR3 regions. Carried out on the TCR CDR3, a first-round RT-PCR used the HTBI primer set. Via MiXCR, TCRdb re-called the multiplex PCR reads, giving one row per CDR3 protein. This sample has about 400,000 distinct CDR3 sequences; 14% to 15% occur once, and the top ten carry around a third. This clonotype showed up many times. Trimming took 3 bases from V and 11 from J, leaving 20 bases between them. This CDR3 comprises 13 residues. Per the germline V gene, CDR1 is DFQATT and CDR2 is SNEGSKA (reference sequence).

The source is a woman in her thirties with Graves' hyperthyroidism. The rearrangement uses TRBV20-1 and TRBJ2-7; unclear D gene. Sequencing input: blood. DNA of the CDR3: TGCAGTGCTAGGAAGGGCTTGGTCGCCTTGGAGTACTTC. Its translation: CSARKGLVALEYF.